This entry is about one T cell receptor (beta chain). The specificity of this receptor is unknown. Base qualities are not recorded, but no much larger clone differs from it by a single base. The cohort comprised 670 or so healthy bone marrow donors. At the time of sampling, every cohort member was nominally healthy, though immune exposures that went unrecorded were likely present. The donor tested CMV seronegative, placing the donor among the 350 or so seronegative members of the cohort. Every donor gave a peripheral blood sample, and the peripheral blood mononuclear cells from that sample were used for TCR beta sequencing. Genomic DNA extraction from the blood cell samples was performed with the Qiagen DNeasy Blood Extraction Kit. This record belongs to a study of cytomegalovirus exposure and HLA in healthy donors (dated by TCRdb to about 2017). As for the study more broadly: An earlier analysis of roughly 500 of the donors reported roughly 270 Gb of sequence data and approximately 110 million unique TCR beta sequences from 190 million or so T cells. The study aimed to test whether cataloging public T cell receptors could reveal signatures of past pathogen exposure. The study profiled the T cell repertoires of under 850 subjects by immunosequencing and related them to cytomegalovirus serostatus. In a later genetic analysis, genome-wide SNP genotypes for about 55% of the roughly 670 donors were used, and that subset was treated as a discovery cohort. Of the roughly 390 genotyped donors, approximately 83% fell in the genetic ancestry cluster associated with self-reported Caucasian donors. The number of donors typed differed by locus, with about 629-640 for A, B, C, DRB1 and DQB1, more than 500 for DQA1, nearly 610 for DPA1, and some 450 for DPB1. Donor age, sex, ethnicity and CMV serostatus were compiled together with the repertoire data. A separate validation cohort of some 130 different subjects was used in addition to the 666-subject first cohort. Approximately 310 gigabases of sequencing data and 70 million to 85 million unique TCR sequences were included in an early release covering about 600 HLA-typed donors. To study patterns of TCR occurrence, a later analysis re-analyzed previously published TCR beta repertoires from 650 to 750 donors and added high-resolution HLA genotyping. Class I and class II HLA loci were covered by the typing at four-digit resolution. Among 300 to 500 genotyped donors of the cohort, an average of approximately 240,000 unique TCR beta nucleotide sequences was sequenced per donor, of which roughly 17% were non-productive. The later analysis used no new phenotypic data to find candidate immune exposures, relying instead on TCR beta sequences and their occurrence across donors. A handful of DR-DQ haplotypes were treated as single units for association and clustering because of strong linkage in the cohort. High-throughput TCR immunosequencing, statistical association of individual TCRs with disease status, and machine learning were combined to predict cytomegalovirus infection status. In an earlier analysis of 587 of the donors, high-throughput TCR beta sequencing was used to judge whether each TCR beta V gene segment behaved as functional or pseudogenic. Every discovery cohort repertoire had been produced on one sequencing platform. The research as a whole found: Linkage disequilibrium might explain the correlated functional status among segregating V segments, but an unknown experimental factor could not be excluded. In this cohort, only TCR beta chains were sequenced, and detectable features were limited by the absence of alpha or paired-chain data. Across donors, most TCR sequences were observed very rarely, whereas some public TCRs were present in many individuals. In a later analysis, several top co-occurrence clusters were reported to appear linked to parvovirus B19, influenza, CMV and Epstein-Barr virus. Compared with equally common non-associated chains, HLA-associated TCR beta chains in a later analysis were more clonally expanded and had lower generation probabilities. Broadly in line with IMGT annotations, most TCR beta V segments showed up in productive rearrangements about 87% or about 30% of the time in an earlier analysis of several hundred of the donors. The earlier analysis of 587 of the donors excluded roughly 17 rarely observed V segments, including chromosome 9 orphons, because counts were too low. Most CMV-associated TCR beta chains appeared to be HLA-restricted in a later analysis, and the HLA associations seemed to be driven largely by CMV exposure. CMV serostatus was the only immune exposure information available for the cohort. In both the original and validation cohorts, the classifier was reported to diagnose cytomegalovirus status with high specificity and sensitivity. It was suggested by the authors that the approach could potentially be generalized to other disease states and immunological phenotypes. Because some donors lacked HLA typing at each locus, the association tests relied only on the typed subset. In a later genetic analysis, fewer N-insertions in productive TCRs were reported among donors in an Asian-associated ancestry cluster than the 666-donor mean. The presence/absence analyses assumed that sequencing depth was roughly uniform across donors, and that assumption may not be true. An association between a missense DCLRE1C variant and V-gene and J-gene trimming of TCR beta chains was found in a later genetic analysis and replicated in an independent cohort. In a later analysis, the rate of TCR association differed among HLA loci, with DRB1 alleles having the most associated TCRs and HLA-C alleles having the fewest. A total of about 180 TCR beta chains were listed by the study as associated with cytomegalovirus. A few of the identified cytomegalovirus-associated TCR beta chains were confirmed in vitro to be specific for cytomegalovirus antigens. Because the 87-base-pair reads could not distinguish some IMGT-functional V segments, including TRBV6-2 and TRBV6-3, those segments were excluded. A further reported finding was that TCR beta sequences accurately predicted the HLA-A and HLA-B alleles for most subjects in the first cohort. Assigning TCR associations to individual alleles was difficult when HLA alleles, especially DR and DQ, strongly co-occurred. A cluster of highly shared sequence variants was judged likely to be a technical artifact of the sequencing pipeline. At a false discovery rate of 0.05, a later analysis linked about 17,000 TCR beta sequences to specific HLA alleles.

Taken from the germline V gene, the CDR1 and CDR2 loops are SGHVS and FQNEAQ. The CDR3 holds 15 amino acids from the cysteine to the phenylalanine. The read is trimmed to its CDR3 DNA, 45 bases read in frame from base 1. V is shortened by 4 bases, J by 0 bases, and the region joining them spans 9 bases. The method behind the library was the immunoSEQ multiplex PCR assay. For the multiplex PCR, a mixture combining 60 forward primers for TCR Vbeta segments and 13 reverse primers for TCR Jbeta segments was used. Amplification of the CDR3 region of rearranged TCR beta genes was performed with a multiplex PCR assay on genomic DNA. The Illumina HiSeq System was used to sequence the amplified TCR beta libraries as 87-base-pair reads. The original methods were these. A later analysis tallied 80 million to 95 million unique TCR beta chains across the 666 repertoires, and roughly 11 million of those chains were shared by two or more donors. A nearest-neighbor algorithm error-corrected the raw reads and collapsed the reads into unique sequences, merging closely related sequences to remove PCR and sequencing errors. Alignment of CDR3 sequences to IMGT reference sequences was used to assign V, D and J gene segments. For a sequence to be retained, at least a six-nucleotide match to both a V gene segment and a J gene segment was required. Rearrangements were classified as productive when the CDR3 lacked stop codons and remained in frame with V and J, and all other rearrangements were classified as non-productive. CDR3 was defined according to IMGT convention as the region running from the second conserved V-encoded cysteine to the conserved J-encoded phenylalanine. The earlier analysis of 500 to 750 of the donors excluded any sequence lacking an unambiguous match to a single V gene segment. An earlier analysis of a few hundred of the donors classified V segments as functional when productive rearrangements were above 56.7% and as segregating when the standard deviation between donors was above 5%. A statistical classification framework was built for diagnosing cytomegalovirus status from the catalog of TCR beta chain sequences. V and J gene assignment, in a later analysis, came from comparing TCR nucleotide sequences with IMGT/GENE-DB human TR gene sequences. In a later analysis, CDR3 sequences and most-parsimonious VDJ recombination scenarios were assigned using the TCRdist pipeline. A later analysis defined each TCR beta chain by its CDR3 amino acid sequence plus V-gene family, and excluded reads lacking a unique V-gene family. A later analysis removed 450 to 600 highly shared, low-generation-probability nucleotide sequences to deal with suspected cross-contamination and a sequencing artifact. In a later analysis, a clonal expansion index for each public chain was calculated from normalized within-repertoire ranks of inferred template counts. In a later analysis, generation probabilities were computed using a VDJ recombination model fitted to out-of-frame rearrangements, and the results were checked against IGoR. In a later analysis, hypergeometric tests were used to score TCR-TCR, TCR-HLA and TCR-CMV co-occurrence, with a repertoire-size bias correction applied to TCR pairs. To estimate false discovery rates, a later analysis permuted the HLA or CMV assignments 20 times. In a later analysis, co-occurring TCRs were grouped using DBSCAN, with TCRdist sequence similarity added in when clustering inside HLA-allele-positive subsets. For co-occurrence clustering, repertoires with fewer than 30,000 or more than 120,000 public chains were excluded, along with 5 or 6 repertoires with anomalous nucleotide sharing. TCRdb holds this immuneACCESS table with in-frame rearrangements only. Some clones are missing; in checked studies, unresolved V genes explain under half, and the rest has no known cause. The D gene and trimming were derived from the DNA, and the V and J assignments and clone size from that table. The sample has around 200,000 clones on record, 55% to 65% of them singletons. About 2.9% of the sample lies in the top ten.

The chain joins TRBV7-8 to TRBJ1-4; the D segment cannot be called with confidence. What was sequenced was PBMCs. The source of this sequence is a man in his forties or fifties in good health and CMV-seronegative. The encoded CDR3 is CASSSNGPTNEKLFF. The bases are TGTGCCAGCAGCTCTAACGGTCCAACTAATGAAAAACTGTTTTTT.